This T cell receptor (beta chain) was identified during a study of metastatic and nonmetastatic thyroid tumors. Study details: Repertoire comparison spanned blood and tumor or nodule tissue of malignant and benign thyroid patients. Whole-study findings and limits: Relative to benign nodules, malignant thyroid tumors were reportedly characterized by significantly elevated TCR beta diversity in blood and tumor.

This clone has just a few counts. Its antigen is still unknown. The CDR3 sequence is 15 residues long. Between the trimmed V and J ends, which lost 4 bases and 0 bases, there was a span of 10 bases. Germline CDR1 MNHNS, CDR2 SASEGT. Nobody among the patients had been given any treatment before thyroid surgery. Original methodology: A distant-metastasis classifier for papillary thyroid cancer was built using CDR3 differences across clinicopathological groups. TCRdb re-called clones from the PCR reads using MiXCR. TCRdb's processing, not the study's, gives the V and J calls here. The table shows 30,000 to 50,000 clones, with approximately 15% occurring only once.

The sequence came from a female donor with papillary thyroid cancer or a benign thyroid nodule (not recorded which). Some clones in this sample may be carry-over from other donors' samples. The chain couples TRBV6-1 to TRBJ2-1; D is perhaps TRBD2 (5 bases). Sequences were obtained from blood. The CDR3 DNA reads TGTGCCAGCAGTGTGATAGCGCGCTCCTACAATGAGCAGTTCTTC. It is translated as CASSVIARSYNEQFF.